Listed here are 23 T cell receptor beta chains from one sample, sequenced in a study of blood T cell repertoires in COVID-19. The protocol was immunoSEQ multiplex PCR, while the TCRdb copy is restricted to in-frame clones and leaves out a portion. The table records around 170,000 clones, 80% of them present only once. The specimen was PBMCs or T cells enriched from blood (not recorded which). The receptors derive from a man in his sixties who had been exposed to COVID-19.

This sequence joins TRBV10-2 and TRBJ1-1, with D possibly TRBD1 on 5 matching bases. CDR3 size: 15 residues. The germline CDR1 and CDR2 sequences are WSHSY and SAAADI. Trimming cost V 2 bases and J 5 bases, with 15 bases left between them. This CDR3 is CASSEGDGGGTEAFF. As DNA, the CDR3 is TGCGCCAGCAGTGAGGGGGACGGGGGGGGAACTGAAGCTTTCTTT.

J is TRBJ1-1 and V is TRBV21-1; the table's TRBD1 call for D was not verified on the DNA. TRBV21-1 is designated a pseudogene. This CDR3 comprises 14 residues. The CDR3 loop reads CASSKGALGTEAFF. The CDR3 DNA is TGTGCCAGCAGCAAAGGGGCCTTAGGAACTGAAGCTTTCTTT.

The J gene is TRBJ2-2, the V gene TRBV18; D call uncertain. The CDR3 covers 16 residues. Germline V gives CDR1 KGHSH, CDR2 LQKENI. V was clipped by 2 bases and J by 8 bases, with 18 bases between them. CDR3 nucleotides: TGTGCCAGCTCACCAGTTCTAGGAAGGTCTTCGGGGGAGCTGTTTTTT. Its translation is CASSPVLGRSSGELFF. Full variable domain (remainder filled in from reference TRBV18 and TRBJ2-2): NAGVMQNPRHLVRRRGQEARLRCSPMKGHSHVYWYRQLPEEGLKFMVYLQKENIIDESGMPKERFSAEFPKEGPSILRIQQVVRGDSAAYFCASSPVLGRSSGELFFGEGSRLTVL.

In its sample, this clone was seen a few times. Distinct nucleotide sequences in the sample also encode this CDR3. CDR3 sequence (DNA): TGTGCCAGCAGCTTAGGGCTAGCGGCCAGCTCCTACAATGAGCAGTTCTTC. Protein: CASSLGLAASSYNEQFF. The V and J genes are TRBV11-3 and TRBJ2-1, with 7 bases aligning to TRBD2. The trim removed 1 base at V and 0 bases at J, leaving 6 bases unmatched. In germline, CDR1 is SGHNT, CDR2 YENEEA. The CDR3 runs to 17 residues.

CDR3 DNA sequence: TGCGCCAGCAGTATCAGGGGGCCTGACATTCAGTACTTC. It specifies CASSIRGPDIQYF. V and J are TRBV5-1 and TRBJ2-4; 8 bases line up with TRBD1. CDR3 length: 13 residues. Per the germline V gene, CDR1 is SGHRS and CDR2 is YFSETQ. Trimming cost V 5 bases and J 8 bases; bases outside gene matches: 6.

The chain recombines TRBV3-1 (or the pseudogene TRBV3-2) with TRBJ2-7; 9 nucleotides align to TRBD2. The CDR3 consists of 14 residues. V trimming: 1 base; J trimming: 4 bases; junction bases outside the gene matches: 2. Germline CDR1 LGHDT, CDR2 YNNKEL (reference sequence). CDR3 DNA: TGTGCCAGCAGCCAAGTAGCGGGAGATTACGAGCAGTACTTC. This sequence encodes CASSQVAGDYEQYF.

The gene calls are TRBV5-1 and TRBJ2-7; TRBD1 matches 9 bases. The trim removed 3 bases at V and 4 bases at J, leaving 5 bases unmatched. Germline V gene data show CDR1 as SGHRS and CDR2 as YFSETQ. The CDR3 is 14 residues long. CDR3 region: CASSSGQGRYEQYF. In DNA, the CDR3 is TGCGCCAGCAGCTCCGGACAGGGGCGGTACGAGCAGTACTTC.

This chain links TRBV27 with TRBJ2-7; 11 nucleotides align to TRBD1. The CDR3 length is 15 residues. Per germline, CDR1 MNHEY and CDR2 SMNVEV (reference sequence). The V segment lost 6 bases and the J segment 4 bases; nucleotides outside the gene matches: 8. As DNA, the CDR3 is TGTGCCAGCAGCGGGATAGGACAGGGGGCTTACGAGCAGTACTTC. As protein: CASSGIGQGAYEQYF.

The rearrangement links TRBV6-2 or TRBV6-3 to TRBJ2-3; 11 bases fit TRBD1. Germline V gene sequence: CDR1 MNHEY, CDR2 SVGEGT. The CDR3 consists of 17 residues. V gave up 2 bases and J gave up 2 bases; unmatched junction bases: 6. This chain's CDR3 is CASSYDGTGGPTDTQYF. The CDR3 region has the DNA TGTGCCAGCAGTTACGACGGGACAGGGGGACCCACAGATACGCAGTATTTT.

The V call is TRBV4-3, the J call TRBJ1-1; TRBD1 matches 10 bases. The CDR3 spans 15 residues. Germline trimming cut 3 bases from V and 3 bases from J; bases unmatched to any gene: 4. Germline CDR1 and CDR2: LGHNA and YSLEER. CDR3 DNA sequence: TGCGCCAGCAGCCATCCGGGACAGGGGCACACTGAAGCTTTCTTT. Translated: CASSHPGQGHTEAFF.

The chain links TRBV5-6 to TRBJ1-2; maybe TRBD1 (5 bases). The germline CDR1 and CDR2 sequences are SGHDT and YYEEEE. CDR3 length: 15 residues. Trimming stripped 0 bases from V and 5 bases from J, with 14 bases between. CDR3: CASSLGQGGGYGYTF. The CDR3 region has the DNA TGTGCCAGCAGCTTGGGGCAGGGAGGAGGTTATGGCTACACCTTC.

The gene calls are TRBV30 and TRBJ2-7, with 8 bases lining up with TRBD2. Germline V gives CDR1 GTSNPN, CDR2 SVGIG (reference sequence). V shed 0 bases and J 0 bases; nucleotides not matched to a gene: 10. This CDR3 has 17 residues. The CDR3 is CAWSVTGGARHSYEQYF. The CDR3 region has the DNA TGTGCCTGGAGTGTAACGGGGGGGGCGCGACACTCCTACGAGCAGTACTTC.

CDR3 coding DNA: TGTGCCAGCAGCCAAGATTTCTCGCGGCCCTCTCAAGAGACCCAGTACTTC. This translates into CASSQDFSRPSQETQYF. V is TRBV14 and J is TRBJ2-5; no clear D gene. The germline V gene encodes CDR1 SGHDN and CDR2 FVKESK. Trimming removed 0 bases from V and 2 bases from J, with 16 bases in between. This CDR3 has 17 residues.

This clone appeared a single time. The chain employs TRBV11-2 and TRBJ2-3, with 9 nucleotides matching TRBD2. The germline CDR1 and CDR2 sequences are SGHAT and FQNNGV. This CDR3 contains 18 residues. Losses at the gene ends were 4 bases for V and 1 base for J; bases not matched to a gene: 12. CDR3 in DNA: TGTGCCAGCAGCTCCCGTATGATAGCGGGAGCTGGCACAGATACGCAGTATTTT. This encodes CASSSRMIAGAGTDTQYF.

In DNA form, the CDR3 reads TGTGCCAGCAGTTCTAGCGGGAGCTCCTACGAGCAGTACTTC. Protein: CASSSSGSSYEQYF. This rearrangement joins TRBV27 to TRBJ2-7; 10 bases are shared with TRBD2. Germline trimming cut 4 bases from V and 0 bases from J; bases unmatched to any gene: 0. CDR1 and CDR2 (germline): MNHEY, SMNVEV (reference sequence). The CDR3 extends over 14 amino acids.

The genes are TRBV9 and TRBJ2-1, with D tentatively TRBD2 (5 bases). The germline V and J ends were trimmed by 2 bases and 0 bases, with 9 bases remaining between them. Looked up from germline, CDR1 is SGDLS and CDR2 is YYNGEE. This CDR3 contains 15 residues. CDR3 sequence (DNA): TGTGCCAGCAGCGTCGGCGGGCTCTCCTACAATGAGCAGTTCTTC. Residues: CASSVGGLSYNEQFF.

V usage is TRBV14 and J usage is TRBJ1-1; D remains unclear. Germline V CDR1 and CDR2: SGHDN, FVKESK. V was pared by 0 bases and J by 6 bases, with 11 bases between. This CDR3 is built from 14 residues. CDR3 in amino acids: CASSQDGRASEAFF. The CDR3 nucleotides are TGTGCCAGCAGCCAAGATGGGAGAGCCTCTGAAGCTTTCTTT.

To note about this clone: The same CDR3 arises from other DNA sequences in this sample as well. This sequence joins TRBV19 and TRBJ1-5; 9 nucleotides agree with TRBD1. CDR1 and CDR2 from the germline V gene are LNHDA and SQIVND (reference sequence). Germline trimming cut 6 bases from V and 4 bases from J; bases unmatched to any gene: 4. The length of the CDR3 is 14 residues. The CDR3 sequence: CASSIGQGNQPQHF. Here the CDR3 DNA reads TGTGCCAGTAGCATCGGACAGGGGAATCAGCCCCAGCATTTT.

This clone was found once. In DNA form, the CDR3 reads TGTGCCTGGAGTTCAAAGAGGGTCCCAGATACGCAGTATTTT. It specifies CAWSSKRVPDTQYF. The chain is built from TRBV30 and TRBJ2-3; the D gene is possibly TRBD2 (5 bases). CDR1 GTSNPN and CDR2 SVGIG come from the germline V gene (reference sequence). V was pared by 2 bases and J by 4 bases, with 13 bases between. This CDR3 has 14 amino acids.

V and J are TRBV5-1 and TRBJ2-1, with a possible D match to TRBD1 (6 bases). From germline, CDR1 is SGHRS and CDR2 YFSETQ. V lost 4 bases to trimming and J lost 6 bases, with 17 bases between them. This CDR3 has 15 residues. CDR3: CASSPTGQILNEQFF. The CDR3 nucleotides read TGCGCCAGCAGCCCTACGGGACAAATCCTCAATGAGCAGTTCTTC. The variable domain in full, with the rest retrieved from reference TRBV5-1 and TRBJ2-1, is KAGVTQTPRYLIKTRGQQVTLSCSPISGHRSVSWYQQTPGQGLQFLFEYFSETQRNKGNFPGRFSGRQFSNSRSEMNVSTLELGDSALYLCASSPTGQILNEQFFGPGTRLTVL.

This chain uses TRBV7-9 with TRBJ1-2, with a weak D call TRBD1 (5 bases). CDR1 and CDR2 from the germline V gene are SEHNR and FQNEAQ (reference sequence). Trimming stripped 1 base from V and 7 bases from J, with 13 bases between. The CDR3 sequence is 14 residues long. The CDR3 bases are TGTGCCAGCAGCTTAGGCGGCCAGGGAGGTGGCTACACCTTC. Translated, it gives CASSLGGQGGGYTF. The full variable domain, with the rest looked up from reference TRBV7-9 and TRBJ1-2, is DTGVSQNPRHKITKRGQNVTFRCDPISEHNRLYWYRQTLGQGPEFLTYFQNEAQLEKSRLLSDRFSAERPKGSFSTLEIQRTEQGDSAMYLCASSLGGQGGGYTFGSGTRLTVV.

This chain uses TRBV11-3 with TRBJ2-1, with 10 bases fitting TRBD1. Germline V gene data show CDR1 as SGHNT and CDR2 as YENEEA. Losses at the gene ends were 1 base for V and 6 bases for J; bases not matched to a gene: 6. The CDR3 is 16 residues long. CDR3 bases: TGTGCCAGCAGCTTAGTAGGACAGGGGGGAGTCAATGAGCAGTTCTTC. Protein product: CASSLVGQGGVNEQFF. Variable domain in full (rest from reference TRBV11-3 and TRBJ2-1): EAGVVQSPRYKIIEKKQPVAFWCNPISGHNTLYWYLQNLGQGPELLIRYENEEAVDDSQLPKDRFSAERLKGVDSTLKIQPAELGDSAVYLCASSLVGQGGVNEQFFGPGTRLTVL.

The rearrangement joins TRBV27 to TRBJ2-6, with 10 bases matching TRBD1. This CDR3 comprises 19 residues. In germline, CDR1 is MNHEY, CDR2 SMNVEV (reference sequence). The trim removed 7 bases at V and 0 bases at J, leaving 12 bases unmatched. CDR3 coding DNA: TGTGCCAGCAACCTCCCCGGGACAGGGGATCTCTCTGGGGCCAACGTCCTGACTTTC. It specifies CASNLPGTGDLSGANVLTF.